This TCR beta chain was observed in a study of shared clonotypes between healthy human individuals. Germline V gene sequence: CDR1 WSHSY, CDR2 SAAADI. The CDR3 has 13 amino acids. Trimming cost V 0 bases and J 9 bases, with 12 bases left between them. Only in-frame clones appear in the TCRdb table, and some are missing; sequencing was by immunoSEQ multiplex PCR. The data hold approximately 2.3 million clones, with more than 85% observed a single time. This clonotype was sampled from a man between 18 and 35 years old in good health. Some clones in this sample may be carry-over from other donors' samples. The chain couples TRBV10-2 to TRBJ2-7, with no clear D. Sequenced: naive CD4+ T cells from PBMCs. Subset here: CD45RA+ positively selected. CDR3 nucleotide sequence: TGCGCCAGCAGTGAGTCGGCAATCCCAAGGCAGTACTTC. Its translation is CASSESAIPRQYF.